Below are 17 T cell receptor beta chains sequenced from a single sample in a study of blood T cell repertoires in COVID-19. Generated by immunoSEQ multiplex PCR, the TCRdb table keeps only in-frame clones and is missing some. The sample contains over 130,000 clones, 60% to 80% of which appear only once. The sample was peripheral blood. The receptors derive from a woman aged 50 to 65 with active or convalescent COVID-19.

This sequence joins TRBV19 and TRBJ1-1, with 7 bases fitting TRBD1. Germline lookup yields CDR1 LNHDA and CDR2 SQIVND (reference sequence). J lost 4 bases, V lost 7 bases, and 9 bases had no gene match. CDR3 length equals 14 residues. The CDR3 coding sequence is TGTGCCAGTACCATAGGGGGCGCCGGCACTGAAGCTTTCTTT. Translating gives CASTIGGAGTEAFF.

This clone turned up a few times. This chain joins TRBV30 and TRBJ2-7, with 7 positions matching TRBD1. V was pared by 2 bases and J by 4 bases, with 8 bases of the junction left unmatched. Germline V CDR1 and CDR2: GTSNPN, SVGIG (reference sequence). The CDR3 consists of 14 residues. The CDR3 nucleotides are TGTGCCTGGAGTAAAGGGGGCTGGGGTTACGAGCAGTACTTC. This translates into CAWSKGGWGYEQYF.

J is TRBJ2-3 and V is TRBV7-3; D remains ambiguous. The germline V gene encodes CDR1 SGHTA and CDR2 FQGTGA. The CDR3 has 13 amino acids. Trimming left V 3 bases short and J 2 bases short, with 6 bases between. CDR3: CASSFFNTDTQYF. CDR3 sequence (DNA): TGTGCCAGCAGCTTCTTTAACACAGATACGCAGTATTTT.

V usage is TRBV7-8 and J usage is TRBJ1-3; possibly TRBD1 for D (6 bases). Germline CDR1 and CDR2: SGHVS and FQNEAQ. Trimming cost V 5 bases and J 0 bases, with 11 bases left between them. This CDR3 is 15 amino acids long. The CDR3 DNA sequence: TGTGCCAGCAGCATCTCGGACAGCTCTGGAAACACCATATATTTT. Its protein product is CASSISDSSGNTIYF.

V is TRBV4-2 and J is TRBJ1-5; D gene uncertain. This CDR3 contains 14 residues. V gave up 7 bases and J gave up 5 bases, with 15 bases separating them. CDR1 and CDR2 from the germline V gene are LGHNA and YNFKEQ. CDR3 nucleotides: TGTGCCAGCACACTAACCCGATTCCATCAGCCCCAGCATTTT. This translates into CASTLTRFHQPQHF.

The chain has TRBV30 and TRBJ2-1; the match to TRBD1 covers 9 bases. The CDR3 runs to 14 residues. CDR1 and CDR2 from the germline V gene are GTSNPN and SVGIG (reference sequence). V lost 5 bases to trimming and J lost 2 bases; unmatched junction nucleotides: 4. Here the CDR3 DNA reads TGTGCCTGGGGGACAGGGATGACCTACAATGAGCAGTTCTTC. Translating it yields CAWGTGMTYNEQFF. The full variable domain, its missing parts supplied by reference TRBV30 and TRBJ2-1, is SQTIHQWPATLVQPVGSPLSLECTVEGTSNPNLYWYRQAAGRGLQLLFYSVGIGQISSEVPQNLSASRPQDRQFILSSKKLLLSDSGFYLCAWGTGMTYNEQFFGPGTRLTVL.

The chain joins TRBV29-1 to TRBJ1-1; TRBD1 matches at 7 bases. This CDR3 has 13 residues. The V segment lost 4 bases and the J segment 4 bases; nucleotides outside the gene matches: 6. In germline, CDR1 is SQVTM, CDR2 ANQGSEA. This CDR3 reads CSVGPAGGTEAFF. CDR3 coding DNA: TGCAGCGTTGGTCCCGCAGGGGGCACTGAAGCTTTCTTT.

The chain has TRBV5-1 and TRBJ1-4; the D gene is possibly TRBD1 (6 bases). The CDR3 consists of 17 residues. The germline V and J ends were trimmed by 0 bases and 5 bases, with 17 bases remaining between them. Germline CDR1 and CDR2: SGHRS and YFSETQ. CDR3 DNA sequence: TGCGCCAGCAGCTTGGGGGTCTGGGACACCCCAAATGAAAAACTGTTTTTT. Its translation is CASSLGVWDTPNEKLFF.

The chain recombines TRBV29-1 with TRBJ1-2, with TRBD1 as a possible D gene (6 bases). The V gene's germline CDR1 is SQVTM and CDR2 ANQGSEA. The V end lost 2 bases, the J end lost 8 bases, and 9 bases lay between the germline ends. CDR3 length: 11 residues. CDR3 residues: CSVERGGGYTF. CDR3 in DNA: TGCAGCGTTGAACGGGGGGGCGGCTACACCTTC.

This rearrangement joins TRBV5-1 to TRBJ1-2, with 12 nucleotides matching TRBD1. The CDR3 covers 17 residues. The V and J ends lost 4 bases and 0 bases, in that order; junction bases with no gene match: 7. Germline CDR1 reads SGHRS; CDR2 reads YFSETQ. The CDR3 loop reads CASSKGQGADANYGYTF. The CDR3 coding sequence is TGCGCCAGCAGCAAGGGACAGGGGGCAGATGCTAACTATGGCTACACCTTC.

The chain employs TRBV4-2 and TRBJ1-2; the match to TRBD1 covers 8 bases. This CDR3 contains 17 residues. Germline CDR1 and CDR2: LGHNA and YNFKEQ. The junction had 14 bases not matched to a gene; V was cut back by 5 bases and J by 3 bases. DNA of the CDR3: TGTGCCAGCAGCGCCGACAGGGGCGGTGCGTGGGACTATGGCTACACCTTC. Translated: CASSADRGGAWDYGYTF.

This clone has just one count. The J gene is TRBJ1-5, the V gene TRBV28; 7 positions match TRBD1. After removal of 6 bases from V and 4 bases from J, the junction contained 3 bases not matched to a gene. From germline, CDR1 is MDHEN and CDR2 SYDVKM. This CDR3 has 13 amino acids. CDR3 in amino acids: CASREGANQPQHF. The CDR3 DNA follows: TGTGCCAGCAGGGAGGGGGCTAATCAGCCCCAGCATTTT. The whole variable domain, filled in from reference TRBV28 and TRBJ1-5, reads DVKVTQSSRYLVKRTGEKVFLECVQDMDHENMFWYRQDPGLGLRLIYFSYDVKMKEKGDIPEGYSVSREKKERFSLILESASTNQTSMYLCASREGANQPQHFGDGTRLSIL.

This sequence joins TRBV19 and TRBJ1-2; perhaps TRBD1 as D (5 bases). Trimming left V 7 bases short and J 3 bases short, with 18 bases between. The germline gives CDR1 LNHDA, CDR2 SQIVND (reference sequence). The CDR3 has 15 amino acids. Here the CDR3 reads CASIKETRVHYGYTF. The DNA for the CDR3 is TGTGCCAGTATAAAAGAGACCAGGGTGCACTATGGCTACACCTTC.

This chain links TRBV9 with TRBJ2-7, with 8 nucleotides matching TRBD2. With 0 bases clipped from V and 4 bases from J, the junction kept 9 bases outside the gene matches. Germline assignment: CDR1 SGDLS and CDR2 YYNGEE. The CDR3 consists of 16 residues. CDR3 nucleotide sequence: TGTGCCAGCAGCGTAGGGCTAGCGGGTCCTCGATACGAGCAGTACTTC. It translates to CASSVGLAGPRYEQYF.

The rearrangement joins TRBV16 to TRBJ2-2, with 8 bases fitting TRBD1. The CDR3 is made up of 14 amino acids. With 4 bases clipped from V and 4 bases from J, the junction kept 2 bases outside the gene matches. Germline V gene data show CDR1 as KGHSY and CDR2 as FQNENV. CDR3 protein: CASSRDRGTGELFF. The CDR3 region has the DNA TGTGCCAGCAGCCGAGACAGGGGCACCGGGGAGCTGTTTTTT.

The chain links TRBV25-1 to TRBJ1-5; D not certain. Germline V lookup: CDR1 MGHDK, CDR2 SYGVNS. There are 14 residues in the CDR3. The V gene lost 2 bases and the J gene lost 2 bases, with 7 bases spanning the gap. CDR3 sequence reads: CASSEGGGNQPQHF. The CDR3 DNA sequence: TGTGCCAGCAGTGAAGGAGGAGGCAATCAGCCCCAGCATTTT.

The V gene is TRBV2, the J gene TRBJ1-1; tentatively, D is TRBD1 (5 bases). The ends were cut back, 4 bases at V and 3 bases at J, with 12 bases in the middle. The CDR3 has 14 residues. Germline V gene sequence: CDR1 SNHLY, CDR2 FYNNEI. The DNA of the CDR3 is TGTGCCAGCAGTGGACTTCAGGGTGACACTGAAGCTTTCTTT. Protein: CASSGLQGDTEAFF.